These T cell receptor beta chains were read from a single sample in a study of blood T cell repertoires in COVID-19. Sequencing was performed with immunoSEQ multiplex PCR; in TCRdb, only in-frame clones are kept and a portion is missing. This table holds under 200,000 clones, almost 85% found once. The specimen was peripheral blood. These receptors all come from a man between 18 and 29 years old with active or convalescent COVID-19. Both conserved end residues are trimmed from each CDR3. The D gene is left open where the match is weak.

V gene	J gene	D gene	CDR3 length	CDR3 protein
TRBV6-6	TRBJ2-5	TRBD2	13	ASRGAGGDKETQY
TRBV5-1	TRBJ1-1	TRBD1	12	ASSFPGQATEAF
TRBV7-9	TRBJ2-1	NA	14	ASSLAGGRIGNEQF
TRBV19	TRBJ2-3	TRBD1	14	ASTTTGGSGTDTQY
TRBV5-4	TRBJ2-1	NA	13	ASSLLYGNYNEQF
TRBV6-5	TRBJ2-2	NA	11	AGGRDGTGELF
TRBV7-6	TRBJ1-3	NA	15	ASSSPSNPGTGNTIY
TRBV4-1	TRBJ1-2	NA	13	ASSRSRDITYGYT
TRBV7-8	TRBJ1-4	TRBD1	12	ASSYSGGYEKLF
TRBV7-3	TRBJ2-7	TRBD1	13	ATRSPGQSPSEQY
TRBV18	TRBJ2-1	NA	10	ASSIDSDEQF
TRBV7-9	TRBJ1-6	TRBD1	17	ASSPHTPGTGGGYSPLH
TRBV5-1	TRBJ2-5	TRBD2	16	ASSLGFGSGGTQETQY
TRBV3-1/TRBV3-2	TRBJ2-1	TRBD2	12	ASSQLAGGHEQF
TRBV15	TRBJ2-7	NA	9	ATSNGYEQY
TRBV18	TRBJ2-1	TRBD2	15	ASSPFSGALSYNEQF
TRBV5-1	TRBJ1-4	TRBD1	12	ASSFETGDEKLF
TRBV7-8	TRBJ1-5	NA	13	ASSRIEAGNQPQH
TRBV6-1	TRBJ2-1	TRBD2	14	ASSVLAGGGHTEQF
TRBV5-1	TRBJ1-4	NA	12	ASSLEGRGEKLF
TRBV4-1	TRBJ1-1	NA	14	ASSLQEYRDSTEAF
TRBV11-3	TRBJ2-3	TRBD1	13	ASSRRTGDTDTQY
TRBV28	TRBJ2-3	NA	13	ASSFRGASTDTQY
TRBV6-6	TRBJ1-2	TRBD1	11	ASSMGQGGGYT
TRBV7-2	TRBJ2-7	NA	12	ASSFSGTAYEQY
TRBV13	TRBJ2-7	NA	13	ASSNRELSSYEQY
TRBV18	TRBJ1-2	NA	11	ASSPPSRQGYT
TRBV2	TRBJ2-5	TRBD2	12	ASSPLAGDETQY
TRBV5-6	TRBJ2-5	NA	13	ASSFVTGSGETQY
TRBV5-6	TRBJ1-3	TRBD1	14	ASSVGQPYSGNTIY
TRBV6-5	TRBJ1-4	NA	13	ASSYESGSVREGF
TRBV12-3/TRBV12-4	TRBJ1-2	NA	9	ASTPVYGYT
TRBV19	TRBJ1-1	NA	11	ASSIHGNTEAF
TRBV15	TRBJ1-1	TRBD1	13	ATSRWDRANTEAF
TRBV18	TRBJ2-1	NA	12	ASSLTTEYNEQF
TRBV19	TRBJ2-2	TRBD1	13	ASRTDRGKAGELF
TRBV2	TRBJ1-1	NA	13	ASSPGRGKDTEAF
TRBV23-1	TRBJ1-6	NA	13	ASSQSRQYNSPLH